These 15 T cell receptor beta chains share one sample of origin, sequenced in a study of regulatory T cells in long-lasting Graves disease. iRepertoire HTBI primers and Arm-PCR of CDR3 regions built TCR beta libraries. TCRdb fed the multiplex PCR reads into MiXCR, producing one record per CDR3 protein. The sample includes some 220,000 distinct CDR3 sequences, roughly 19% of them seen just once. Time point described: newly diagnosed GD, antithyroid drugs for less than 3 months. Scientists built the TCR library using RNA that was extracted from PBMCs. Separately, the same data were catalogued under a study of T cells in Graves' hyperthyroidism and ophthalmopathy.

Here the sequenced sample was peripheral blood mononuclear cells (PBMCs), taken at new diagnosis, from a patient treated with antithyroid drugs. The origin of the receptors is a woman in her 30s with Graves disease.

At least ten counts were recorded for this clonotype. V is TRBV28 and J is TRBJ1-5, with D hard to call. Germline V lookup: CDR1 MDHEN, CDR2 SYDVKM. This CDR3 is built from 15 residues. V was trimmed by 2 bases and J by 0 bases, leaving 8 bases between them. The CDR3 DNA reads TGTGCCAGCAGTTTAGTGTTGGGTAGCAATCAGCCCCAGCATTTT. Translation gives CASSLVLGSNQPQHF. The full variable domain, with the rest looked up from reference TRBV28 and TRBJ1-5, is DVKVTQSSRYLVKRTGEKVFLECVQDMDHENMFWYRQDPGLGLRLIYFSYDVKMKEKGDIPEGYSVSREKKERFSLILESASTNQTSMYLCASSLVLGSNQPQHFGDGTRLSIL.

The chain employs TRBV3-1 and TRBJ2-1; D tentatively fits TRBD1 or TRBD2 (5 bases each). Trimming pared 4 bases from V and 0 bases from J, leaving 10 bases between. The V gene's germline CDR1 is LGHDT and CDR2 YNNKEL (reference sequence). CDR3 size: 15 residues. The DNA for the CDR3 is TGTGCCAGCAGCCTAGGGGAGAGCTCCTACAATGAGCAGTTCTTC. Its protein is CASSLGESSYNEQFF.

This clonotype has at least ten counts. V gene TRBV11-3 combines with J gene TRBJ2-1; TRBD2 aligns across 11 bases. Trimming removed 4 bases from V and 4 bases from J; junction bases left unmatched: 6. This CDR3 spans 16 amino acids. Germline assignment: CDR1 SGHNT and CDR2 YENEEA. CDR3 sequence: CASSSVTSGEYNEQFF. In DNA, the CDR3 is TGTGCCAGCAGCTCCGTGACTAGCGGGGAATACAATGAGCAGTTCTTC. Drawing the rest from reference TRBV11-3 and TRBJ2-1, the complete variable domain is EAGVVQSPRYKIIEKKQPVAFWCNPISGHNTLYWYLQNLGQGPELLIRYENEEAVDDSQLPKDRFSAERLKGVDSTLKIQPAELGDSAVYLCASSSVTSGEYNEQFFGPGTRLTVL.

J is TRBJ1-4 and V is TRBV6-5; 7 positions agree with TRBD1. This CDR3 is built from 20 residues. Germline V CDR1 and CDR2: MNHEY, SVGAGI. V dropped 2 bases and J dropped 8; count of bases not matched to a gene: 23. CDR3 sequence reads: CASSYRRGFTRKGAGEKLFF. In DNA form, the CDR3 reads TGTGCCAGCAGTTACCGACGGGGGTTTACGAGAAAGGGGGCGGGAGAAAAACTGTTTTTT.

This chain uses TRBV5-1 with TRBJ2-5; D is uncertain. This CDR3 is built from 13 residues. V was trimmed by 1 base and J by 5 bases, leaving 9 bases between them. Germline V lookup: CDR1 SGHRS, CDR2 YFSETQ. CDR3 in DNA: TGCGCCAGCAGCTTGCGGGCGGTGGAGACCCAGTACTTC. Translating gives CASSLRAVETQYF.

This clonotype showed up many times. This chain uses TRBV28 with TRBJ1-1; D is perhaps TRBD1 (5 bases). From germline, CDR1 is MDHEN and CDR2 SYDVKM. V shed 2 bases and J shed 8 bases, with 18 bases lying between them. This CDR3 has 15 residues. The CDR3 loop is CASSLPGGYDQEAFF. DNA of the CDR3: TGTGCCAGCAGTTTACCCGGGGGTTACGATCAAGAAGCTTTCTTT.

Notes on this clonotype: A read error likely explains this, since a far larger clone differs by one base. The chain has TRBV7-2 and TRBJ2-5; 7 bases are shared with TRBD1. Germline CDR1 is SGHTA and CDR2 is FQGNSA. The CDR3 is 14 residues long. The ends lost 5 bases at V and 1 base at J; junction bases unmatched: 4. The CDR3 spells CASSGGQSQETQYF. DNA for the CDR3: TGTGCCAGCAGCGGGGGACAGAGCCAAGAGACCCAGTACTTC.

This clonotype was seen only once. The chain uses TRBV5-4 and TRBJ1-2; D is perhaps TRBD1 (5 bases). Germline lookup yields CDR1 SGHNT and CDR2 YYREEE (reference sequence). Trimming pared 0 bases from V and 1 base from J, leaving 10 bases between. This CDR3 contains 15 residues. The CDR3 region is CASSLGGVNNYGYTF. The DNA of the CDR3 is TGTGCCAGCAGCTTGGGGGGGGTTAATAACTATGGCTACACCTTC.

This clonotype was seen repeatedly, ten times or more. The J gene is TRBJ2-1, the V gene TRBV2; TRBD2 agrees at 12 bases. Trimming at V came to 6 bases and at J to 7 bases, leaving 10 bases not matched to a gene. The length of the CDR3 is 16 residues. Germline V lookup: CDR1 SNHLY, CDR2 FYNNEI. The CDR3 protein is CASSRNLAGGPNEQFF. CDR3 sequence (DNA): TGTGCCAGCAGCCGCAACCTAGCGGGGGGGCCGAATGAGCAGTTCTTC.

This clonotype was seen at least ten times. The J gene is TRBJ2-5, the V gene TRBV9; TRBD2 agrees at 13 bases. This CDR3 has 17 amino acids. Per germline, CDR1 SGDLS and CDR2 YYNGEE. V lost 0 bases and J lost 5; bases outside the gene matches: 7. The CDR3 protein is CASSVDALAGGEETQYF. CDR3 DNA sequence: TGTGCCAGCAGCGTAGATGCACTAGCGGGAGGGGAGGAGACCCAGTACTTC. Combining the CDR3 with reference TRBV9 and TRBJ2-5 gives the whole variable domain DSGVTQTPKHLITATGQRVTLRCSPRSGDLSVYWYQQSLDQGLQFLIQYYNGEERAKGNILERFSAQQFPDLHSELNLSSLELGDSALYFCASSVDALAGGEETQYFGPGTRLLVL.

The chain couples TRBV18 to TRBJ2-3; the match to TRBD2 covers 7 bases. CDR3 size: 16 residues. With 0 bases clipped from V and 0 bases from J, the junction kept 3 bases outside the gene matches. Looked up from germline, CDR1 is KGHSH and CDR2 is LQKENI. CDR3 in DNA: TGTGCCAGCTCACCACCGGGCGGGGGAAGCACAGATACGCAGTATTTT. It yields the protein CASSPPGGGSTDTQYF.

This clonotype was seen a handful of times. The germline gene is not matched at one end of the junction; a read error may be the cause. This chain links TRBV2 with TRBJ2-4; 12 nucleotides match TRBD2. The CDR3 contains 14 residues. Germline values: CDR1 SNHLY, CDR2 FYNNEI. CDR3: CASTMALAGGPSCF. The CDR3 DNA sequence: TGTGCCAGCACCATGGCCCTAGCGGGAGGGCCCAGTTGCTTC.

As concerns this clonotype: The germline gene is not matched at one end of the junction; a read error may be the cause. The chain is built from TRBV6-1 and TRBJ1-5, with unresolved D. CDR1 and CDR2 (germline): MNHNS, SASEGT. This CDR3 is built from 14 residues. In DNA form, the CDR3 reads TGTGCCAGCAGCGAAGGTAGGAACCATCAGCCCCAGCATTTT. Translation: CASSEGRNHQPQHF.

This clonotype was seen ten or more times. The CDR3 here is CASSITGTGYDGYTF. In DNA form, the CDR3 reads TGTGCCAGCAGCATTACCGGGACAGGGTACGATGGCTACACCTTC. The chain combines TRBV7-2 with TRBJ1-2; 9 bases are shared with TRBD1. CDR3 length equals 15 residues. Per germline, CDR1 SGHTA and CDR2 FQGNSA. J was trimmed by 6 bases and V by 5 bases; bases with no gene match: 10.

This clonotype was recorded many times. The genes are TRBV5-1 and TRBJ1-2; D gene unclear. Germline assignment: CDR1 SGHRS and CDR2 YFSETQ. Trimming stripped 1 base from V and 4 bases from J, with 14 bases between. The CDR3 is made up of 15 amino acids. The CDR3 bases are TGCGCCAGCAGCTTGAATACCCAGGAGGGCTATGGCTACACCTTC. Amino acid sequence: CASSLNTQEGYGYTF.